This T cell receptor beta chain is drawn from a study of regulatory T cells in long-lasting Graves disease. Study findings and constraints: Among the persistent patients, fewer than 3,500 public clonotypes were shared, more than the roughly 990 shared among new patients. Authors noted too few samples as a limitation.

CDR3-region Arm-PCR and iRepertoire HTBI primers produced the TCR beta libraries. Via MiXCR, TCRdb re-called the multiplex PCR reads, giving one row per CDR3 protein. The sample has 310,000 or so distinct CDR3 sequences, 22% seen once; the top ten hold 56%. Time point here: persistent/refractory GD, antithyroid drugs over 5 years with positive TRAb. Preparation of the TCR library used RNA extracted from PBMCs. The authors drew patients from an endocrinology department in Xi'an, China. This clonotype has at least ten counts. Antigen unknown. This receptor was obtained from a female donor with Graves disease. This material consisted of peripheral blood mononuclear cells (PBMCs), taken when the disease was refractory, from a patient treated with antithyroid drugs.

As DNA, the CDR3 is TGCAGTGCTACGACAGGATCCTACGAGCAGTACTTC. Translated, it gives CSATTGSYEQYF. The chain joins TRBV20-1 to TRBJ2-7; a possible D gene is TRBD1 (6 bases). This CDR3 contains 12 residues. V lost 4 bases and J lost 1, with 8 bases in between. Germline V gene lookup returns CDR1 DFQATT and CDR2 SNEGSKA (reference sequence).